Each of the 18 T cell receptor beta chains below was sequenced from the same sample in a study of blood T cell repertoires in COVID-19. Clones were read by immunoSEQ multiplex PCR, and TCRdb kept only the in-frame ones, dropping some. Of 90,000 or so clones listed, about 70% were seen once; the top ten hold just under 25%. Sequenced material: peripheral blood. These receptors came from a woman aged 55-70 years in a cohort sampled during active or convalescent COVID-19.

This clone was observed a few times. The J gene is TRBJ2-7, the V gene TRBV29-1; D remains ambiguous. CDR1 SQVTM and CDR2 ANQGSEA come from the germline V gene. V was shortened by 2 bases and J by 7 bases, with 15 bases between the two germline ends. The CDR3 is 13 residues long. CDR3 DNA sequence: TGCAGCGTTGAAAAGAACCCGACGAGGGAGCAGTACTTC. Translating gives CSVEKNPTREQYF.

The gene calls are TRBV9 and TRBJ2-7; maybe TRBD2 (6 bases). Trimming shortened V by 0 bases and J by 6 bases, and 13 bases separated the two germline ends. Looked up from germline, CDR1 is SGDLS and CDR2 is YYNGEE. This CDR3 has 14 residues. CDR3 coding DNA: TGTGCCAGCAGCGTAGTAGCGGCCACGGGCGAGCAGTACTTC. It translates to CASSVVAATGEQYF.

The genes are TRBV28 and TRBJ1-1, with 8 positions matching TRBD1. V shed 8 bases and J 4 bases; nucleotides not matched to a gene: 3. Germline V gene data show CDR1 as MDHEN and CDR2 as SYDVKM. The CDR3 runs 12 residues. The CDR3 loop reads CASRRGPTEAFF. The CDR3 DNA reads TGTGCCAGCCGCAGGGGGCCCACTGAAGCTTTCTTT.

This clone was seen once. The rearrangement links TRBV30 to TRBJ2-1; 8 bases line up with TRBD2. CDR3 size: 15 residues. After removal of 5 bases from V and 7 bases from J, the junction contained 13 bases not matched to a gene. CDR1 and CDR2 from the germline V gene are GTSNPN and SVGIG (reference sequence). CDR3 protein: CAWSRGGKGSNEQFF. CDR3 coding DNA: TGTGCCTGGTCCCGGGGGGGGAAAGGGAGTAATGAGCAGTTCTTC.

The DNA of the CDR3 is TGTGCCAGCAGTACTTGGCGGGGGGGCCCCTACAATGAGCAGTTCTTC. This sequence encodes CASSTWRGGPYNEQFF. The rearrangement links TRBV28 to TRBJ2-1; the match to TRBD2 covers 9 bases. The trim removed 5 bases at V and 2 bases at J, leaving 7 bases unmatched. Germline CDR1 reads MDHEN; CDR2 reads SYDVKM. CDR3 size: 16 residues.

The chain recombines TRBV5-6 with TRBJ2-7; no clear D. V was clipped by 0 bases and J by 5 bases, with 15 bases between them. The CDR3 loop spans 15 amino acids. Germline V gene sequence: CDR1 SGHDT, CDR2 YYEEEE. The CDR3, as DNA: TGTGCCAGCAGCTTGGTCCAGGTCCCTTCTCACGAGCAGTACTTC. Its protein is CASSLVQVPSHEQYF.

This clone appeared a few times. V gene TRBV6-2 or TRBV6-3 combines with J gene TRBJ1-5; D is possibly TRBD1 (5 bases). The V gene's germline CDR1 is MNHEY and CDR2 SVGEGT. CDR3 size: 15 residues. V lost 5 bases to trimming and J lost 7 bases, with 18 bases between them. CDR3: CASSLLGQGRQPQHF. CDR3 sequence (DNA): TGTGCCAGCAGTCTTTTGGGGCAAGGAAGGCAGCCCCAGCATTTT.

The V call is TRBV10-2, the J call TRBJ1-5; 9 bases align to TRBD1. V dropped 6 bases and J dropped 0; count of bases not matched to a gene: 3. The germline V gene has CDR1 WSHSY and CDR2 SAAADI. CDR3 size: 15 residues. As DNA, the CDR3 is TGCGCCAGCAGGGAACAGGGGGCTAGCAATCAGCCCCAGCATTTT. Residues: CASREQGASNQPQHF.

The CDR3 region is CASSPVGVADTQYF. The CDR3 DNA sequence: TGTGCCAGCAGCCCCGTCGGAGTGGCGGATACGCAGTATTTT. This chain joins TRBV7-9 and TRBJ2-3; D gene uncertain. V lost 5 bases and J lost 6, with 15 bases in between. This CDR3 is 14 amino acids long. CDR1 and CDR2 (germline): SEHNR, FQNEAQ (reference sequence).

CDR3 residues: CASSQDLGGGGSYNEQFF. CDR3 DNA sequence: TGTGCCAGCAGCCAAGATCTGGGGGGGGGCGGCTCCTACAATGAGCAGTTCTTC. The chain has TRBV4-2 and TRBJ2-1; D possibly corresponds to TRBD2 (7 bases). This CDR3 region has 18 residues. V was shortened by 0 bases and J by 0 bases, with 15 bases between the two germline ends. The germline V gene encodes CDR1 LGHNA and CDR2 YNFKEQ.

The chain recombines TRBV7-9 with TRBJ1-2; the match to TRBD1 covers 10 bases. This CDR3 has 15 amino acids. Trimming took 3 bases from V and 8 from J; bases not matched to a gene: 9. In germline, CDR1 is SEHNR, CDR2 FQNEAQ (reference sequence). The CDR3 bases are TGTGCCAGCAGCTTGGGGTATGACAGGGGGCGAGGCTACACCTTC. Translation: CASSLGYDRGRGYTF.

The V gene is TRBV6-6, the J gene TRBJ1-1; TRBD1 agrees at 7 bases. CDR3 length equals 15 residues. CDR1 is MNHNY, CDR2 SVGAGI, per germline (reference sequence). J was trimmed by 2 bases and V by 3 bases; bases with no gene match: 6. This CDR3 reads CASSYRGTDNTEAFF. The CDR3 DNA is TGTGCCAGCAGTTATCGGGGGACAGATAACACTGAAGCTTTCTTT.

This clone was observed once. The DNA for the CDR3 is TGTGCCAGCAGCCAAGCGGGAAACACCATATATTTT. Translated: CASSQAGNTIYF. V gene TRBV3-1 (or the pseudogene TRBV3-2) combines with J gene TRBJ1-3; D remains ambiguous. The germline V gene encodes CDR1 LGHDT and CDR2 YNNKEL (reference sequence). The CDR3 sequence is 12 residues long. Between the trimmed V and J ends, which lost 1 base and 4 bases, there was a span of 2 bases.

This chain joins TRBV30 and TRBJ2-3; TRBD2 is a possible D gene (6 bases). Looked up from germline, CDR1 is GTSNPN and CDR2 is SVGIG (reference sequence). Between the trimmed V and J ends, which lost 3 bases and 5 bases, there was a span of 12 bases. This CDR3 comprises 13 residues. This CDR3 is CAWRVSGGDTQYF. The CDR3 DNA reads as TGTGCCTGGAGGGTTAGCGGTGGAGATACGCAGTATTTT.

This clone was detected a few times. The rearrangement joins TRBV12-3 or TRBV12-4 to TRBJ1-2; TRBD1 matches 9 bases. The CDR3 has 13 amino acids. Trimming at V came to 5 bases and at J to 5 bases, leaving 3 bases not matched to a gene. CDR3 bases: TGTGCCAGCAGTCCTGGGACAGGGTATGGCTACACCTTC. It codes for CASSPGTGYGYTF.

The chain carries TRBV7-3 and TRBJ2-3; 13 positions agree with TRBD2. Germline V lookup: CDR1 SGHTA, CDR2 FQGTGA. V dropped 1 base and J dropped 3; count of bases not matched to a gene: 4. This CDR3 has 17 amino acids. The DNA for the CDR3 is TGTGCCAGCAGCTTAAGGGCGACTAGCGGGGGGACAGATACGCAGTATTTT. Its translation is CASSLRATSGGTDTQYF.

This clone was recorded only once. CDR3 sequence (DNA): TGTGCCAGCAGTTTATCAGGGGTTAGTGAAAAACTGTTTTTT. Its translation is CASSLSGVSEKLFF. This chain joins TRBV28 and TRBJ1-4, with D possibly being TRBD1 (6 bases). Per germline, CDR1 MDHEN and CDR2 SYDVKM. The V end was cut by 1 base, the J end by 7 bases, with 10 bases between. This CDR3 has 14 residues.

The chain is built from TRBV5-4 and TRBJ2-2; D remains ambiguous. Germline CDR1 reads SGHNT; CDR2 reads YYREEE (reference sequence). CDR3 length equals 16 residues. The V end was cut by 4 bases, the J end by 1 base, with 14 bases between. Here the CDR3 DNA reads TGTGCCAGCAGCCAGATGGGCCTAAAGAACACCGGGGAGCTGTTTTTT. Its translation is CASSQMGLKNTGELFF.